The rows below give T cell receptor beta chains drawn from one sample of a study of blood T cells in healthy people across ages. Using its own MiXCR run on the 5' RACE reads, TCRdb lists one record per CDR3 protein. In the table there are hundreds of thousands of distinct CDR3 sequences, roughly 34% of which are singletons. The sequenced material came from blood. The receptors originated from a man in his late teens or twenties in good health. Both conserved end residues are part of each CDR3. D genes are given only for firm matches. Size tells how often a clone was seen (once, few, many) or the class of an expanded clone, and some rows leave it out.

d_call	v_call	cdr3_length	j_call	clone_size	cdr3_nt	cdr3_aa
NA	TRBV5-1	15	TRBJ1-1	NA	TGCGCCAGCAGCTTGGCCGGACAGAGAAACACTGAAGCTTTCTTT	CASSLAGQRNTEAFF
NA	TRBV6-1	14	TRBJ1-5	NA	TGTGCCAGCAGCACCAACAGGGGCAATCAGCCCCAGCATTTT	CASSTNRGNQPQHF
TRBD1	TRBV6-2/TRBV6-3	13	TRBJ2-5	NA	TGTGCCAGCGGAACGCAGGGGGCTGGGAGGCAGTACTTC	CASGTQGAGRQYF
NA	TRBV12-3/TRBV12-4	16	TRBJ2-3	many	TGTGCCAGCAGTGATTCCCGGAGGCCGAGCACAGATACGCAGTATTTT	CASSDSRRPSTDTQYF
NA	TRBV6-2/TRBV6-3	14	TRBJ1-2	once	TGTGCCGGCAGCCCCGCCAGGGAGATGTGGGGCTACACCTTC	CAGSPAREMWGYTF
NA	TRBV20-1	15	TRBJ2-3	many	TGCAGTGCTAGAACCACCCGGGACCGGGGTTTTGCGCAGTATTTT	CSARTTRDRGFAQYF
TRBD2	TRBV20-1	12	TRBJ2-4	NA	TGCAGTGCTAGACGACTAGCGGGGGAGCAGTACTTC	CSARRLAGEQYF
NA	TRBV27	13	TRBJ2-7	few	TGTGCCAGCAGTTTAATCGTCAGTCACGAGCAGTACTTC	CASSLIVSHEQYF
TRBD1	TRBV28	14	TRBJ2-5	NA	TGTGCCAGCAGTTTTGCCGACAGGGGCGGAGAGCAGTACTTC	CASSFADRGGEQYF
NA	TRBV7-2	17	TRBJ1-3	once	TGTGCCAGCAGCTTGATACAGCTTCAAAACTCTGGAAACACCATATATTTT	CASSLIQLQNSGNTIYF
NA	TRBV12-3/TRBV12-4	16	TRBJ2-5	few	TGTGCCAGCAGTTTAGGGCTGAGACAGAATCAAGAGACCCAGTACTTC	CASSLGLRQNQETQYF
NA	TRBV7-8	13	TRBJ2-7	NA	TGTGCCAGCAGCTTGGAGGAGGGATACGAGCAGTACTTC	CASSLEEGYEQYF
NA	TRBV3-1	17	TRBJ2-2	few	TGTGCCAGCAGCCAAGATGCGGGGCGGAAGCTAGACGGGGAGCTGTTTTTT	CASSQDAGRKLDGELFF